One sample yielded the 14 T cell receptor beta chains listed below, sequenced in a study of brain T cells in children with intractable seizures. TCRdb keeps only in-frame clones here, not all; method: immunoSEQ multiplex PCR. The repertoire holds 78,000 or so clones, with 90% to 95% as singletons. The sequencing here drew on peripheral blood, taken at surgery. All receptors come from a girl aged 2 to 9 with Rasmussen encephalitis and intractable seizures.

CDR3 bases: TGTGCCAGCAGGACTAGAACCACAGATACGCAGTATTTT. The encoded protein is CASRTRTTDTQYF. The chain couples TRBV6-5 to TRBJ2-3, with D possibly matching TRBD2 (6 bases). Germline V CDR1 and CDR2: MNHEY, SVGAGI. CDR3 size: 13 residues. V shed 6 bases and J shed 2 bases, with 9 bases lying between them.

The genes are TRBV5-4 and TRBJ2-1; D may be TRBD1 or TRBD2 (5 bases each). Germline CDR1 SGHNT, CDR2 YYREEE (reference sequence). The CDR3 totals 13 residues. Trimming stripped 0 bases from V and 9 bases from J, with 10 bases between. CDR3 DNA sequence: TGTGCCAGCAGCTTGGCGCAGGGACCTGAGCAGTTCTTC. This encodes CASSLAQGPEQFF.

V gene TRBV30 combines with J gene TRBJ1-6, with D unresolved. The V gene lost 4 bases and the J gene lost 9 bases, with 13 bases spanning the gap. The germline V gene encodes CDR1 GTSNPN and CDR2 SVGIG (reference sequence). The CDR3 consists of 13 residues. CDR3 region: CAWNPLLGSPLHF. The CDR3 DNA follows: TGTGCCTGGAACCCCCTCCTTGGTTCACCCCTCCACTTT.

The chain carries TRBV28 and TRBJ2-5; unclear D gene. This CDR3 is 13 amino acids long. V was clipped by 4 bases and J by 2 bases, with 8 bases between them. Looked up from germline, CDR1 is MDHEN and CDR2 is SYDVKM. CDR3 nucleotide sequence: TGTGCCAGCAGTTCGCGCTTTCAAGAGACCCAGTACTTC. The encoded protein is CASSSRFQETQYF.

This sequence joins TRBV19 and TRBJ1-5, with D perhaps matching TRBD1 (5 bases). This CDR3 is built from 16 residues. The V gene lost 8 bases and the J gene lost 2 bases, with 19 bases spanning the gap. Germline V gene data show CDR1 as LNHDA and CDR2 as SQIVND (reference sequence). The CDR3: CASSWGVLSRNQPQHF. CDR3 coding DNA: TGTGCCAGTTCCTGGGGGGTCCTCTCTCGCAATCAGCCCCAGCATTTT.

The V gene is TRBV19, the J gene TRBJ2-2; D might be TRBD1 (6 bases). The germline V and J ends were trimmed by 3 bases and 5 bases, with 10 bases remaining between them. The CDR3 is made up of 14 amino acids. CDR1 LNHDA and CDR2 SQIVND come from the germline V gene (reference sequence). CDR3: CASSIAGVTGELFF. The CDR3 DNA reads TGTGCCAGTAGTATTGCAGGGGTGACCGGGGAGCTGTTTTTT.

The rearrangement joins TRBV6-5 to TRBJ1-2; weak D call: TRBD1 (5 bases). The CDR3 has 12 residues. Trimming pared 7 bases from V and 6 bases from J, leaving 12 bases between. Per germline, CDR1 MNHEY and CDR2 SVGAGI. CDR3 loop: CASTPGGDGYTF. Here the CDR3 DNA reads TGTGCCAGCACCCCCGGGGGGGATGGCTACACCTTC.

The chain links TRBV11-3 to TRBJ1-1; D possibly corresponds to TRBD1 (6 bases). The germline CDR1 and CDR2 sequences are SGHNT and YENEEA. The CDR3 is made up of 16 amino acids. The ends were cut back, 1 base at V and 1 base at J, with 13 bases in the middle. The CDR3: CASSLALQGPNTEAFF. CDR3 in DNA: TGTGCCAGCAGCTTAGCCCTACAGGGTCCGAACACTGAAGCTTTCTTT.

This chain joins TRBV19 and TRBJ2-7, with 7 bases aligning to TRBD2. This CDR3 spans 16 amino acids. The V segment lost 0 bases and the J segment 0 bases; nucleotides outside the gene matches: 5. Germline CDR1 and CDR2: LNHDA and SQIVND (reference sequence). CDR3 nucleotides: TGTGCCAGTAGTATAGATCTGGGGGGGATCTCCTACGAGCAGTACTTC. This sequence encodes CASSIDLGGISYEQYF.

The chain combines TRBV27 with TRBJ2-5; TRBD1 matches 9 bases. Germline CDR1 reads MNHEY; CDR2 reads SMNVEV (reference sequence). The junction had 13 bases not matched to a gene; V was cut back by 10 bases and J by 4 bases. This CDR3 has 15 residues. DNA for the CDR3: TGTGCCACCGGATACAGGGGGCGCGGGATAGAGACCCAGTACTTC. Translating it yields CATGYRGRGIETQYF.

The CDR3 protein is CASSPGTSGGRGETQYF. CDR3 nucleotide sequence: TGTGCCAGTAGCCCTGGGACTAGCGGGGGCCGGGGGGAGACCCAGTACTTC. The J gene is TRBJ2-5, the V gene TRBV19, with 14 bases that match TRBD2. CDR3 size: 17 residues. Germline trimming cut 6 bases from V and 5 bases from J; bases unmatched to any gene: 11. Germline V gene data show CDR1 as LNHDA and CDR2 as SQIVND (reference sequence).

The chain couples TRBV2 to TRBJ2-2, with TRBD1 as a possible D gene (6 bases). V was cut by 2 bases and J by 6 bases, with 10 bases left in between. From germline, CDR1 is SNHLY and CDR2 FYNNEI. The CDR3 contains 14 residues. CDR3 residues: CASSEWGRPGELFF. In DNA, the CDR3 is TGTGCCAGCAGTGAATGGGGGCGACCCGGGGAGCTGTTTTTT.

This rearrangement joins TRBV2 to TRBJ2-5, with D perhaps matching TRBD2 (6 bases). The V gene lost 7 bases and the J gene lost 10 bases, with 22 bases spanning the gap. CDR1 SNHLY and CDR2 FYNNEI come from the germline V gene. The CDR3 runs 14 residues. As DNA, the CDR3 is TGTGCCAGCATCCTCAATACGTACGGCGGGATCCAGTACTTC. The encoded protein is CASILNTYGGIQYF.

The chain uses TRBV6-5 and TRBJ1-2; D not certain. Trimming took 6 bases from V and 3 from J, leaving 11 bases between them. The V gene's germline CDR1 is MNHEY and CDR2 SVGAGI. The CDR3 contains 13 residues. CDR3 sequence: CASRSGEDYGYTF. CDR3 nucleotides: TGTGCCAGCAGATCGGGAGAGGACTATGGCTACACCTTC.